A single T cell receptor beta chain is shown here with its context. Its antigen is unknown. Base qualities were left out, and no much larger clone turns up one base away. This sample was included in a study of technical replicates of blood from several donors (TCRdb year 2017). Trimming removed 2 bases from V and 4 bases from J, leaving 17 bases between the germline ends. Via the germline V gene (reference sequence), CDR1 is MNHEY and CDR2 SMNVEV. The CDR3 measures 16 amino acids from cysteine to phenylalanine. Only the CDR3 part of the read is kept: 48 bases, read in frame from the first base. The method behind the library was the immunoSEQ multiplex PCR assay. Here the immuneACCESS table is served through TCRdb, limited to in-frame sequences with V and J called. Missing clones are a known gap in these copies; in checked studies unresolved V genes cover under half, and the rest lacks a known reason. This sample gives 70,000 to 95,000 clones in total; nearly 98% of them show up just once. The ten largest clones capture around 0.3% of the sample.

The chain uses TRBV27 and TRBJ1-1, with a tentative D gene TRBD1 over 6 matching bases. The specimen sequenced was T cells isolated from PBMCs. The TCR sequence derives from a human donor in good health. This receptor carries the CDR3 CASSLLYREFGTEAFF. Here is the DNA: TGTGCCAGCAGTTTACTTTACAGGGAATTTGGCACTGAAGCTTTCTTT.